This T cell receptor beta chain was retrieved from a study of cytomegalovirus exposure and HLA in healthy donors. General study results and limits: Cytomegalovirus status was reportedly diagnosed by the classifier with high sensitivity and specificity. Links to common viral pathogens appeared, in a later analysis, for several of the most significant clusters.

Primers included in the PCR were 60 Vbeta and 13 Jbeta primers. Produced via immunoSEQ multiplex PCR; TCRdb's table is partial and in-frame only. The sample has 65,000 to 90,000 clones; more than 65% are singletons. As regards this clone: Its antigen is currently unknown.

The germline gives CDR1 SGDLS, CDR2 YYNGEE. The germline V and J ends were trimmed by 0 bases and 5 bases, with 12 bases remaining between them. The CDR3 runs to 15 residues. The receptor was derived from a woman aged 35 to 49 in good health and CMV-seropositive. The sequencing sample was made of PBMCs. The chain recombines TRBV9 with TRBJ1-5; D possibly corresponds to TRBD1 (5 bases). CDR3 DNA: TGTGCCAGCAGCGTAGGTCCAGGGAAGGATCAGCCCCAGCATTTT. Translated: CASSVGPGKDQPQHF.